This T cell receptor (beta chain) comes out of a study of T-cell memory formation after mild COVID-19. TCRdb reprocessed the 5' RACE reads with MiXCR, giving one entry per CDR3 protein. The sample lists about 140,000 distinct CDR3 sequences, roughly 15% seen once, with 13% to 15% in the top ten. This clonotype was recorded many times. As yet, its antigen is unknown. Germline V gene lookup returns CDR1 SGHVS and CDR2 FNYEAQ. The CDR3 is 14 amino acids. V lost 5 bases, J lost 4 bases, and 4 bases stayed unmatched. Study outcomes and limitations: Contracting clones from day 15 to 85 showed balanced CD4/CD8; later expanders favored CD4+. Mainly CM and EM harbored the contracting CD4+ clones; mainly EMRA harbored the CD8+ ones.

V usage is TRBV7-6 and J usage is TRBJ1-2, with 10 bases lining up with TRBD1. This receptor was identified in an adult woman who had mild COVID-19 (a few samples of this study predate the infection). Cell type and time point are not known. Input material: PBMCs or a T cell subset sorted from them (not recorded which). The CDR3 DNA sequence: TGTGCCAGCAGCCCGCGGACAGGGGGCTATGGCTACACCTTC. Encoded protein: CASSPRTGGYGYTF.